This T cell receptor (beta chain) was sequenced in a study of blood T cell repertoires in COVID-19. Looking at the study overall: Samples representing acute and convalescent COVID-19 were sourced from the United States, Italy and Spain. From T cells, B-cell-depleted T cells, or PBMCs came the material, which was cDNA or gDNA.

Clones were sequenced by immunoSEQ multiplex PCR, and TCRdb holds only the in-frame ones, with some missing. The sample consists of about 50,000 clones, approximately 83% of them appearing once. This clonotype was sampled from a middle-aged man with acute or convalescent COVID-19. The sample comprised peripheral blood.

CDR3 sequence reads: CASSADRGLRDTQYF. In DNA, the CDR3 is TGTGCCAGCAGCGCCGACAGGGGGTTAAGGGATACGCAGTATTTT. The chain is built from TRBV5-4 and TRBJ2-3; 9 bases are a match to TRBD1. The CDR3 length is 15 residues. The germline V gene has CDR1 SGHNT and CDR2 YYREEE (reference sequence). V lost 4 bases to trimming and J lost 6 bases; unmatched junction nucleotides: 9.